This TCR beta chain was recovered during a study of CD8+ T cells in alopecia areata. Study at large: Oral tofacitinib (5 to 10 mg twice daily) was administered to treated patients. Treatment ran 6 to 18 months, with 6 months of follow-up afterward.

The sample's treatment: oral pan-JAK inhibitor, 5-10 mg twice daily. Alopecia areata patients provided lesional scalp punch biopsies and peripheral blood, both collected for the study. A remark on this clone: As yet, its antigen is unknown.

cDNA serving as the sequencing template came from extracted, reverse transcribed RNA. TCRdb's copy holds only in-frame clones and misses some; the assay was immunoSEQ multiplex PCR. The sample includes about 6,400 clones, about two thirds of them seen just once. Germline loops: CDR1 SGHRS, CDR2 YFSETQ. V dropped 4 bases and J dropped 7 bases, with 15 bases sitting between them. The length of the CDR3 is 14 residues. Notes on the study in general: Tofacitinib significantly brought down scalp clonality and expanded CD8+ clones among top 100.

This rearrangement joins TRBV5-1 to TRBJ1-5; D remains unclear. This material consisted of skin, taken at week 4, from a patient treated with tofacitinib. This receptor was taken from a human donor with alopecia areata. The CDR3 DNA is TGCGCCAGCAGCCCTCCGGGCCCCGGGCAGCCCCAGCATTTT. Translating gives CASSPPGPGQPQHF.